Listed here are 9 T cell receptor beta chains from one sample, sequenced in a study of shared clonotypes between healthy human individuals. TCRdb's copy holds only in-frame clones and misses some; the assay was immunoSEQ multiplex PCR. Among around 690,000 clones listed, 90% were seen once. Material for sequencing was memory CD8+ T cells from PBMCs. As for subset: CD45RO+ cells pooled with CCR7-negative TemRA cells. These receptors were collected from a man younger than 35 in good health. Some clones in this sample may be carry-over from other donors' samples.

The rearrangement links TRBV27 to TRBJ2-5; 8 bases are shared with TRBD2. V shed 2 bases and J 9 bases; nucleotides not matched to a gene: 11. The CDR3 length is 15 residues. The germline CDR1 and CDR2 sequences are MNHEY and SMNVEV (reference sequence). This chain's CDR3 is CASSLDPLLRGAQYF. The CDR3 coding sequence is TGTGCCAGCAGTTTAGACCCGCTCCTGCGGGGGGCCCAGTACTTC.

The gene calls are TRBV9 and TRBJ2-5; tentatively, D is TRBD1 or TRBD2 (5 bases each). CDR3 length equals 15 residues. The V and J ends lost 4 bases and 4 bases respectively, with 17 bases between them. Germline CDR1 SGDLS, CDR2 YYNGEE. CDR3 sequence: CASSPTRGSGETQYF. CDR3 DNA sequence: TGTGCCAGCAGCCCAACCCGGGGCAGCGGAGAGACCCAGTACTTC. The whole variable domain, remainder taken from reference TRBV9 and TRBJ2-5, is DSGVTQTPKHLITATGQRVTLRCSPRSGDLSVYWYQQSLDQGLQFLIQYYNGEERAKGNILERFSAQQFPDLHSELNLSSLELGDSALYFCASSPTRGSGETQYFGPGTRLLVL.

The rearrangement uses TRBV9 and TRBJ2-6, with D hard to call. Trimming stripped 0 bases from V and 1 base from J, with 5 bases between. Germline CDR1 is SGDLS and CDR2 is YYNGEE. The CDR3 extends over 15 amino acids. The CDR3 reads CASSVAGSGANVLTF. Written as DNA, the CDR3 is TGTGCCAGCAGCGTAGCTGGGTCTGGGGCCAACGTCCTGACTTTC.

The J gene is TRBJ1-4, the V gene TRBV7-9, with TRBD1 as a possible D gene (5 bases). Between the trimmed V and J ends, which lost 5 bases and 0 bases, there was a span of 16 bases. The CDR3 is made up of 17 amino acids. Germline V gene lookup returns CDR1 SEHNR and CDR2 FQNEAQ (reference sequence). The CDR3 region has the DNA TGTGCCAGCAGCCGCATGGGGGGGACGTCAACTAATGAAAAACTGTTTTTT. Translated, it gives CASSRMGGTSTNEKLFF.

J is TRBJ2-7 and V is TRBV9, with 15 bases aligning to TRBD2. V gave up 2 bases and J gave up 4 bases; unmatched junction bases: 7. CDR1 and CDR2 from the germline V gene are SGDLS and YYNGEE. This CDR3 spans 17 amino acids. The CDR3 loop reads CASSVGLAGGPGYEQYF. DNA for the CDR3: TGTGCCAGCAGCGTCGGACTAGCGGGAGGGCCTGGGTACGAGCAGTACTTC. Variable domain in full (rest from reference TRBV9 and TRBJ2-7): DSGVTQTPKHLITATGQRVTLRCSPRSGDLSVYWYQQSLDQGLQFLIQYYNGEERAKGNILERFSAQQFPDLHSELNLSSLELGDSALYFCASSVGLAGGPGYEQYFGPGTRLTVT.

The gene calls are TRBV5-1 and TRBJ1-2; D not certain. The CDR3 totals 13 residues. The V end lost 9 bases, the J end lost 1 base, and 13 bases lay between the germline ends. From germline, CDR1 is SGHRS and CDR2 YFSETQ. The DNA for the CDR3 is TGCGCCACCAAGCCGGGAGATAACTATGGCTACACCTTC. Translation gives CATKPGDNYGYTF.

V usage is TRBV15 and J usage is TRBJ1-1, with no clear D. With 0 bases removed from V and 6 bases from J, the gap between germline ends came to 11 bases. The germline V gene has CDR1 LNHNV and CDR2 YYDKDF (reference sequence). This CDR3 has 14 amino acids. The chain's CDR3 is CATSRERVEPEAFF. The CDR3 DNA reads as TGTGCCACCAGCAGAGAGCGGGTGGAGCCTGAAGCTTTCTTT.

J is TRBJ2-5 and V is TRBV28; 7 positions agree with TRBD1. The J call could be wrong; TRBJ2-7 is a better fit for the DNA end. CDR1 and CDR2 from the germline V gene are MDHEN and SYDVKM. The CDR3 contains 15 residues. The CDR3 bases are TGTGCCAGCAGTTCAAACAGACAGGGTATGTACGAGCAGTACTTC. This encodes CASSSNRQGMYEQYF.

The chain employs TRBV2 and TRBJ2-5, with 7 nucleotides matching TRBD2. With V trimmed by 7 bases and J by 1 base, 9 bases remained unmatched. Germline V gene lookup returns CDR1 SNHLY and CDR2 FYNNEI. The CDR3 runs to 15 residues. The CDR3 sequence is CASINIWEGQETQYF. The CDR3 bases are TGTGCCAGCATTAATATATGGGAGGGCCAAGAGACCCAGTACTTC.